This T cell receptor beta chain was sequenced during a study of shared clonotypes between healthy human individuals. A single count supports this clone. The CDR3 is 17 residues long. Every subset had its genomic DNA shared out evenly among several immunoSEQ plates. Only in-frame clones appear in the TCRdb table, and some are missing; sequencing was by immunoSEQ multiplex PCR. Here the sample spans about half a million clones, about 74% being singletons. Genomic DNA for unsorted samples, which was extracted with the QIAamp DNA Blood Mini kit, came from about 83 million PBMCs. This clonotype was obtained from a woman aged 40 to 50 in good health. Some clones in this sample may be carry-over from other donors' samples. This rearrangement joins TRBV21-1 to TRBJ1-4. TRBV21-1 is labeled a pseudogene. Sequenced input: PBMCs. This CDR3 is CASSKPTGSATNEKLFF. The CDR3, as DNA: TGTGCCAGCAGCAAACCCACTGGGAGTGCAACTAATGAAAAACTGTTTTTT.